These T cell receptor beta chains were read from a single sample in a study of Graves' ophthalmopathy and Graves' hyperthyroidism. TCRdb called the multiplex PCR reads again in MiXCR, with one record for every CDR3 protein. Here the sample spans 650,000 to 900,000 distinct CDR3 sequences, 40% being singletons. Sample: peripheral blood. The receptors were gathered from an adult man with Graves' ophthalmopathy. Each CDR3 is given with its conserved first and last residue. D genes are given only for firm matches. Not all rows give a size; the values are once, few, many and, for expanded clones, a class.

abundance,len,d_gene,j_gene,v_gene,CDR3nt,CDR3aa
few,16,TRBD2,TRBJ2-3,TRBV7-8,TGTGCCAGCAGCTTCGGACTAGCGGGAGTAACAGATACGCAGTATTTT,CASSFGLAGVTDTQYF
many,15,NA,TRBJ1-2,TRBV2,TGTGCCAGCATCCCCAGGGATCTAGGGGAGTATGGCTACACCTTC,CASIPRDLGEYGYTF
many,14,NA,TRBJ2-7,TRBV10-3,TGTGCCATCAGTGTACAGGGAGGTATATACGAGCAGTACTTC,CAISVQGGIYEQYF
NA,13,NA,TRBJ2-7,TRBV6-6,TGTGCCGCCGAGGGGGGGAACCCCTACGAGCAGTACTTC,CAAEGGNPYEQYF
NA,15,TRBD2,TRBJ2-5,TRBV20-1,TGCAGTGCTAGTCAGCCTAGCGGGATGCAAGAGACCCAGTACTTC,CSASQPSGMQETQYF
NA,13,NA,TRBJ1-5,TRBV5-4,TGTGCCAGCACCTTGTTTGTGGCTCAGCCCCAGCATTTT,CASTLFVAQPQHF
few,15,TRBD1,TRBJ1-1,TRBV2,TGTGCCAGCAGACGGACAGGGAGCATGAACACTGAAGCTTTCTTT,CASRRTGSMNTEAFF
many,18,TRBD2,TRBJ2-7,TRBV25-1,TGTGCCAGCAGTCCGGACTTTGCGGGAGGGCCTGGTGTGCACGAGCAGTACTTC,CASSPDFAGGPGVHEQYF
NA,16,TRBD2,TRBJ2-2,TRBV5-1,TGCGCCAGCAGCTTGGTCCTAGCGGCAAACACCGGGGAGCTGTTTTTT,CASSLVLAANTGELFF
many,14,TRBD1,TRBJ1-1,TRBV29-1,TGCAGCGTTGAAGACAGGGGGCCGCGGACTGAAGCTTTCTTT,CSVEDRGPRTEAFF
NA,16,TRBD1,TRBJ1-3,TRBV7-2,TGTGCCAGCAGCTCGGGAGGACAGGGGTCTGGAAACACCATATATTTT,CASSSGGQGSGNTIYF
NA,15,NA,TRBJ1-1,TRBV19,TGTGCCAGTAGTGCAGCTACCTTGGGGAGGGCTGAAGCTTTCTTT,CASSAATLGRAEAFF
many,14,NA,TRBJ2-7,TRBV29-1,TGCAGCGTTGGCGAACACAGGGATTCCTACGAGCAGTACTTC,CSVGEHRDSYEQYF
NA,17,NA,TRBJ2-5,TRBV19,TGTGCCAGTAGTATTAACGGCGGAGGAACCTACCGGGAGACCCAGTACTTC,CASSINGGGTYRETQYF
NA,14,NA,TRBJ2-3,TRBV25-1,TGTGCCAGCAGTGTAAGCTGGCGCACAGATACGCAGTATTTT,CASSVSWRTDTQYF
NA,14,NA,TRBJ1-1,TRBV24-1,TGTGCCAGCAGTTTAATAGGACAGAACACTGAAGCTTTCTTT,CASSLIGQNTEAFF